What follows are 12 T cell receptor beta chains derived from one specimen sequenced in a study of T cells in Graves' hyperthyroidism and ophthalmopathy. Amplified TCR beta CDR3 regions came from RNA transcripts. An initial round of RT-PCR targeting the TCR CDR3 relied on the HTBI primer set. TCRdb recomputed calls from the multiplex PCR reads with MiXCR, one row per CDR3 protein. This table has 210,000 or so distinct CDR3 sequences, roughly 17% appearing once. Sequencing input: blood. All receptors derive from a man aged 50-59 years with Graves' hyperthyroidism.

This clonotype was seen many times. V gene TRBV7-9 combines with J gene TRBJ2-2, with D unclear. V was trimmed by 2 bases and J by 1 base, leaving 17 bases between them. In germline, CDR1 is SEHNR, CDR2 FQNEAQ (reference sequence). There are 18 residues in the CDR3. CDR3 protein: CASSLKSFRSQNTGELFF. The DNA of the CDR3 is TGTGCCAGCAGCTTAAAGTCTTTTCGCAGCCAGAACACCGGGGAGCTGTTTTTT.

This sequence joins TRBV3-1 and TRBJ1-3; perhaps TRBD1 as D (5 bases). The CDR3 is 13 residues long. Trimming cost V 4 bases and J 2 bases, with 6 bases left between them. Per germline, CDR1 LGHDT and CDR2 YNNKEL (reference sequence). As DNA, the CDR3 is TGTGCCAGCAGCCGGGGCGCTGGAAACACCATATATTTT. This gives the protein CASSRGAGNTIYF.

This clonotype has ten or more counts. At one end, the junction sequence differs from germline, possibly due to a read error. The rearrangement uses TRBV28 and TRBJ2-2; 9 bases map to TRBD1. The CDR3 runs 12 residues. The germline gives CDR1 MDHEN, CDR2 SYDVKM. CDR3 sequence reads: CAGQGRTGELFF. As DNA, the CDR3 is TGCGCGGGACAGGGTCGTACCGGGGAGCTGTTTTTT.

This clonotype was counted at least ten times. The genes are TRBV18 and TRBJ1-3, with 7 nucleotides matching TRBD1. The V segment lost 2 bases and the J segment 0 bases; nucleotides outside the gene matches: 10. CDR3 length equals 18 residues. Looked up from germline, CDR1 is KGHSH and CDR2 is LQKENI. CDR3 nucleotides: TGTGCCAGCTCACCAAGGATCATGGGACAGACCTCTGGAAACACCATATATTTT. It encodes CASSPRIMGQTSGNTIYF.

This clonotype was seen repeatedly, ten times or more. The CDR3 protein is CASGDRSDEQYF. The CDR3 DNA follows: TGTGCCAGCGGGGACAGGTCTGACGAGCAGTACTTC. V is TRBV28 and J is TRBJ2-7, with TRBD1 identical over 8 bases. The CDR3 is 12 amino acids. From germline, CDR1 is MDHEN and CDR2 SYDVKM. V shed 8 bases and J 5 bases; nucleotides not matched to a gene: 5. Filled out from reference TRBV28 and TRBJ2-7, the complete variable domain reads DVKVTQSSRYLVKRTGEKVFLECVQDMDHENMFWYRQDPGLGLRLIYFSYDVKMKEKGDIPEGYSVSREKKERFSLILESASTNQTSMYLCASGDRSDEQYFGPGTRLTVT.

This clonotype was detected only a few times. The V call is TRBV5-6, the J call TRBJ2-2, with D perhaps given as TRBD1 or TRBD2 (6 bases each). This CDR3 region has 17 residues. Trimming cost V 4 bases and J 2 bases, with 18 bases left between them. Germline CDR1 reads SGHDT; CDR2 reads YYEEEE. The CDR3: CASSPPGARLNTGELFF. CDR3 nucleotide sequence: TGTGCCAGCAGCCCGCCGGGGGCTAGGTTAAACACCGGGGAGCTGTTTTTT. The full variable domain, its missing parts supplied by reference TRBV5-6 and TRBJ2-2, is DAGVTQSPTHLIKTRGQQVTLRCSPKSGHDTVSWYQQALGQGPQFIFQYYEEEERQRGNFPDRFSGHQFPNYSSELNVNALLLGDSALYLCASSPPGARLNTGELFFGEGSRLTVL.

This clonotype was detected many times. V usage is TRBV18 and J usage is TRBJ1-2, with 10 nucleotides matching TRBD1. The CDR3 is made up of 15 amino acids. Per germline, CDR1 KGHSH and CDR2 LQKENI. V was pared by 3 bases and J by 3 bases, with 4 bases of the junction left unmatched. The DNA for the CDR3 is TGTGCCAGCTCACCTCGACAGGGGGCTGACTATGGCTACACCTTC. As protein: CASSPRQGADYGYTF.

This clonotype was found a few times. DNA for the CDR3: TGTGCCAGCAGTCCCAGACAGGGCTTGGATGGCTACACCTTC. The encoded protein is CASSPRQGLDGYTF. The chain carries TRBV27 and TRBJ1-2, with 7 bases aligning to TRBD1. Germline V gives CDR1 MNHEY, CDR2 SMNVEV (reference sequence). Trimming took 5 bases from V and 6 from J; bases not matched to a gene: 9. The CDR3 is 14 amino acids.

The V and J genes are TRBV9 and TRBJ2-1; weak D call: TRBD2 (5 bases). Germline V lookup: CDR1 SGDLS, CDR2 YYNGEE. V was trimmed by 0 bases and J by 0 bases, leaving 7 bases between them. The CDR3 has 15 amino acids. The CDR3 DNA is TGTGCCAGCAGCGTAGTGGGGAGCTCCTACAATGAGCAGTTCTTC. It specifies CASSVVGSSYNEQFF.

This clonotype was picked up many times. The V and J genes are TRBV28 and TRBJ2-3, with D possibly matching TRBD1 (5 bases). CDR1 is MDHEN and CDR2 is SYDVKM in the germline V gene. The V gene lost 7 bases and the J gene lost 2 bases, with 13 bases spanning the gap. This CDR3 is built from 14 residues. CDR3 sequence reads: CASTPPGYTDTQYF. The CDR3 DNA reads TGTGCCAGCACACCGCCAGGGTACACAGATACGCAGTATTTT.

This clonotype turned up a few times. The chain links TRBV5-8 to TRBJ2-7; perhaps TRBD1 as D (5 bases). Per germline, CDR1 SGHTS and CDR2 YDEGEE. V was shortened by 0 bases and J by 0 bases, with 7 bases between the two germline ends. The CDR3 extends over 14 amino acids. The CDR3 loop reads CASSLDRSSYEQYF. In nucleotides, the CDR3 is TGTGCCAGCAGCTTGGACAGGAGCTCCTACGAGCAGTACTTC.

This sequence joins TRBV6-1 and TRBJ2-1; perhaps TRBD1 as D (6 bases). The ends were cut back, 1 base at V and 4 bases at J, with 23 bases in the middle. The CDR3 loop spans 19 amino acids. The germline V gene encodes CDR1 MNHNS and CDR2 SASEGT. CDR3 sequence reads: CASSEDYPFGQSNYNEQFF. CDR3 DNA sequence: TGTGCCAGCAGTGAAGATTACCCCTTTGGACAGAGTAATTACAATGAGCAGTTCTTC.